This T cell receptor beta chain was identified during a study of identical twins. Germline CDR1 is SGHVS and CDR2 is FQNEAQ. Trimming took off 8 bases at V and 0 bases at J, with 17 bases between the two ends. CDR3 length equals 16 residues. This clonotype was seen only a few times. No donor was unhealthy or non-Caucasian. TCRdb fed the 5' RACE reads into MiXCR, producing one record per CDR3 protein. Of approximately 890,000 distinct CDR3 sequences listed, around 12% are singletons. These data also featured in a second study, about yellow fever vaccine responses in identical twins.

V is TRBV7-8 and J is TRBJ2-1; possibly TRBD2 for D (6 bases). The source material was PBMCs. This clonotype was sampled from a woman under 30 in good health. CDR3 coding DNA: TGTGCCAGCTCGGACCGGGAGCAGAGCTCCTACAATGAGCAGTTCTTC. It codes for CASSDREQSSYNEQFF.